The rows below give T cell receptor beta chains drawn from one sample of a study of blood T cell repertoires in COVID-19. Repertoires were generated with immunoSEQ multiplex PCR, while TCRdb's copy carries only in-frame clones and drops some. The top ten hold around 5.2% of the sample, which has about 130,000 clones, roughly four fifths seen once. The sample comprised peripheral blood. These receptors all stem from a man aged 55 to 70 with acute or convalescent COVID-19. Both conserved end residues are trimmed from each CDR3. A clone size is listed for some rows: how often the clone was seen (once, few, many), or a class if it is expanded.

V: TRBV7-2; J: TRBJ2-5; size: -; length: 13; CDR3: ASSLWRAYPETQY
V: TRBV19; J: TRBJ2-1; size: few; length: 14; CDR3: ASSTTRSGSYNEQF
V: TRBV7-2; J: TRBJ1-2; size: -; length: 12; CDR3: ASSLYKREGGYT
V: TRBV12-1; J: TRBJ2-3; size: -; length: 18; CDR3: ASSSKFDRLARRSTDTQY
V: TRBV2; J: TRBJ1-4; size: -; length: 12; CDR3: ASNRGTANEKLF
V: TRBV23-1; J: TRBJ1-2; size: -; length: 14; CDR3: ASSQSYLEGRPGYT
V: TRBV29-1; J: TRBJ1-5; size: -; length: 12; CDR3: SVGDSYSNQPQH
V: TRBV6-5; J: TRBJ2-7; size: -; length: 10; CDR3: ASRLAYGEQY
V: TRBV14; J: TRBJ2-1; size: -; length: 15; CDR3: ASSPLGGSGRFGEQF
V: TRBV3-1/TRBV3-2; J: TRBJ1-3; size: once; length: 16; CDR3: ASSQEDRDRASGNTIY
V: TRBV30; J: TRBJ1-3; size: -; length: 11; CDR3: AWNERYGNTIY
V: TRBV19; J: TRBJ2-1; size: few; length: 13; CDR3: ASSTGTAGYNEQF
V: TRBV5-1; J: TRBJ1-2; size: -; length: 12; CDR3: ASSLAGQGNGYT
V: TRBV7-7; J: TRBJ2-2; size: -; length: 13; CDR3: ASSRSGANTGELF
V: TRBV18; J: TRBJ2-2; size: -; length: 12; CDR3: ASSPSRETGELF
V: TRBV5-6; J: TRBJ1-3; size: -; length: 14; CDR3: ASSPNRVDPPNTIY
V: TRBV7-2; J: TRBJ2-5; size: -; length: 14; CDR3: ASSRPFFGQQETQY
V: TRBV3-1/TRBV3-2; J: TRBJ2-7; size: -; length: 13; CDR3: ASSQGVQGRGEQY
V: TRBV6-1; J: TRBJ1-4; size: -; length: 12; CDR3: ASSEDRGVEKLF
V: TRBV9; J: TRBJ1-4; size: -; length: 13; CDR3: ASSVATGLREKLF
V: TRBV7-3; J: TRBJ2-1; size: few; length: 13; CDR3: ASSSSLGRAYEQF
V: TRBV14; J: TRBJ1-2; size: -; length: 16; CDR3: ASSQVGITGFGLRGYT
V: TRBV6-6; J: TRBJ2-3; size: once; length: 10; CDR3: ASSTNTDTQY
V: TRBV9; J: TRBJ1-3; size: -; length: 14; CDR3: ASSVGDRGHGNTIY
V: TRBV18; J: TRBJ2-7; size: once; length: 13; CDR3: ASSRQGADSYEQY
V: TRBV5-1; J: TRBJ1-2; size: -; length: 14; CDR3: ASSPVGQPTNYGYT
V: TRBV13; J: TRBJ1-5; size: few; length: 10; CDR3: ASSLRGLAQH
V: TRBV30; J: TRBJ1-4; size: -; length: 10; CDR3: AWRRGDEKLF
V: TRBV6-6; J: TRBJ1-1; size: -; length: 10; CDR3: ATQTGSTEAF
V: TRBV9; J: TRBJ1-2; size: -; length: 12; CDR3: ASSAGGSGYGYT
V: TRBV24-1; J: TRBJ1-2; size: -; length: 11; CDR3: ATSEAGVYGYT
V: TRBV6-5; J: TRBJ2-7; size: -; length: 12; CDR3: ASRFGTGDYEQY
V: TRBV9; J: TRBJ1-6; size: -; length: 16; CDR3: ASSARPGQGRFNSPLH
V: TRBV7-3; J: TRBJ1-1; size: few; length: 14; CDR3: ASRPGGGPLNTEAF
V: TRBV4-1; J: TRBJ2-5; size: -; length: 14; CDR3: ASSQRVGTSQETQY
V: TRBV24-1; J: TRBJ1-1; size: -; length: 10; CDR3: ATSDFIGEAF
V: TRBV5-5; J: TRBJ2-5; size: -; length: 11; CDR3: ASSLASRETQY
V: TRBV7-7; J: TRBJ2-5; size: -; length: 12; CDR3: ASSPDRGGETQY
V: TRBV5-1; J: TRBJ1-2; size: -; length: 12; CDR3: ASSLSANNYGYT
V: TRBV10-2; J: TRBJ1-2; size: once; length: 12; CDR3: ASRVDREFYGYT
V: TRBV7-6; J: TRBJ2-3; size: -; length: 17; CDR3: ASSLAATLDRGSTDTQY
V: TRBV3-1/TRBV3-2; J: TRBJ1-4; size: -; length: 11; CDR3: ASSRGPGEKLF
V: TRBV15; J: TRBJ1-4; size: -; length: 11; CDR3: ATSRGGAPGLF
V: TRBV11-2; J: TRBJ2-2; size: few; length: 9; CDR3: ASFYTGELF